This TCR beta chain came from a study of cytomegalovirus exposure and HLA in healthy donors. Whole-study findings and limits: About 150 TCR beta chains were listed as cytomegalovirus-associated. Later, an analysis found that TCR clusters from the first cohort tended to co-occur in the roughly 110 validation repertoires. Many donors shared some public TCRs, even though most TCR sequences were rare.

Germline CDR1 reads MDHEN; CDR2 reads SYDVKM. V lost 6 bases and J 5 bases, leaving 10 bases between the germline ends. This CDR3 comprises 12 residues. TCRdb's copy holds only in-frame clones and misses some; the assay was immunoSEQ multiplex PCR. In the table there are under 350,000 clones, around 86% of which are singletons. The validation cohort, a group of over a hundred subjects, included the donors and was separate from the roughly 620-subject first cohort. Comment on this clone: As yet, its antigen is unknown. Other nucleotide sequences in the sample specify the same CDR3.

Sequenced sample: PBMCs. The chain has TRBV28 and TRBJ1-2; the D gene is possibly TRBD1 (5 bases). The receptor comes from a woman between 18 and 29 years old in good health and CMV-seronegative. CDR3 in amino acids: CASSLGGYGYTF. The CDR3 DNA reads as TGTGCCAGCAGCCTGGGGGGTTATGGCTACACCTTC.